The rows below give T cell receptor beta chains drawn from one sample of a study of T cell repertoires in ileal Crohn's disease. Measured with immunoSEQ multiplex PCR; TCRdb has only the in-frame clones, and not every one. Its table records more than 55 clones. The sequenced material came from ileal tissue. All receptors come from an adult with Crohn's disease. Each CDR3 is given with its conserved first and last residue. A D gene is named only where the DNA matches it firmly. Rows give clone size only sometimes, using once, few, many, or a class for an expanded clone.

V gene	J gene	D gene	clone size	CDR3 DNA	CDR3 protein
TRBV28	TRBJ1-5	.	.	TGTGCCAGTGCCCTTGACGGAGGGGCAGGGCAGCCCCAGCATTTT	CASALDGGAGQPQHF
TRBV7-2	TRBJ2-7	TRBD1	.	TGTGCCAGCAAGGAGAAGGGACAGGGGGTTTACGAGCAGTACTTC	CASKEKGQGVYEQYF
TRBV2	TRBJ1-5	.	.	TGTGCCAGCAGTGATGGGTCGCGGACAGTTGTTTTT	CASSDGSRTVVF
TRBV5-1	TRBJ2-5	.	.	TGCGCCAGCAGCTACCGGACAGAACAAGAGACCCAGTACTTC	CASSYRTEQETQYF
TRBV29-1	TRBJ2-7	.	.	TGCAGCGTTGCAGGGGGGGGGAACTACGAGCAGTACTTC	CSVAGGGNYEQYF
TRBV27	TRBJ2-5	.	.	TGTGCCAGCAGCCAAACAGGGCTTATAGGAGAGACCCAGTACTTC	CASSQTGLIGETQYF
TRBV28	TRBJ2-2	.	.	TGTGCCAGCAGTTTCACGGGGCTGGGCGGGGAGCTGTTTTTT	CASSFTGLGGELFF
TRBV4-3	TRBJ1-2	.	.	TGCGCCAGCAGCCACTCGGGAGATGGCTACACCTTC	CASSHSGDGYTF
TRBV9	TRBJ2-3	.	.	TGTGCCAGCAGCGTCGCCGGACTCCTCACAGATACGCAGTATTTT	CASSVAGLLTDTQYF
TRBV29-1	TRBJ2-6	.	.	TGCAGCGTTGAAGAGGGTTCAGGGGTCTACTCTGGGGCCAACGTCCTGACTTTC	CSVEEGSGVYSGANVLTF
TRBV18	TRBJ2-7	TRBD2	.	TGTGCCAGCTCACTTACAATAGCGGGAAGCTCCTACGAGCAGTACTTC	CASSLTIAGSSYEQYF
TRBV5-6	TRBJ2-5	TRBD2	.	TGTGCCAGCAGCAGCGGAAGGGGCGGGAGTGAGACCCAGTACTTC	CASSSGRGGSETQYF
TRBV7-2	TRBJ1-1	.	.	TGTGCCAGCAGCTTAGTCTACGGGACGGAGAGTGAAGCTTTCTTT	CASSLVYGTESEAFF
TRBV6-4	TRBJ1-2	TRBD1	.	TGTGCCAGCAGTGACTTTGAGGTTTTGGGGACAGGGTTCAACTATGGCTACACCTTC	CASSDFEVLGTGFNYGYTF
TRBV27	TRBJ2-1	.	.	TGTGCCACCGGGACGCCCGGGGGTCGCAATGAGCAGTTCTTC	CATGTPGGRNEQFF
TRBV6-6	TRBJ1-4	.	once	TGTGCCGTGAGACAGAATGAAAAACTGTTTTTT	CAVRQNEKLFF
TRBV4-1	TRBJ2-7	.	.	TGCGCCAGCAGCCAAGACAGGGGGGTAGGGTACGAGCAGTACTTC	CASSQDRGVGYEQYF
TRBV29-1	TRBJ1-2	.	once	TGCAGCGTTGAAGAGATGGAAGCTAACTATGGCTACACCTTC	CSVEEMEANYGYTF
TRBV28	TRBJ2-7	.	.	TGTGCCAGCAGTCCACCCGCCGTTAGGAACGAGCAGTACTTC	CASSPPAVRNEQYF